The entry below gives a single T cell receptor (beta chain) sequence along with its context. The antigen is undetermined. These data originate in a study of OX40 agonist ivuxolimab in advanced cancers. Overall study results and limits: Certain nonresponding patients likewise had low normalized T-cell clonal expansion. At 0.1 to 3.0 mg/kg and by week 6, CD4+ and CD8+ T cells in the blood had expanded clonally.

The germline V gene has CDR1 MNHNS and CDR2 SASEGT. CDR3 length equals 13 residues. Trimming took off 8 bases at V and 0 bases at J, with 10 bases between the two ends. Here immunoSEQ multiplex PCR was the method, and the copy in TCRdb shows in-frame clones only, minus some. The table includes 70,000 to 95,000 clones, around 86% detected once. This TCR derives from an adult with an advanced solid tumor such as melanoma, head and neck, liver or kidney cancer. Sample: CD4+ or CD8+ T cells sorted from blood, taken in a trial of the OX40 agonist ivuxolimab. The rearrangement uses TRBV6-1 and TRBJ1-1, with D hard to call. CDR3 in amino acids: CASAIGMNTEAFF. Written as DNA, the CDR3 is TGTGCCAGCGCTATAGGAATGAACACTGAAGCTTTCTTT.